This T cell receptor (beta chain) was identified in a study of T cell changes during pregnancy in multiple sclerosis. This CDR3 is built from 13 residues. V was pared by 7 bases and J by 6 bases, with 14 bases between. Germline V gene lookup returns CDR1 SGHVS and CDR2 FQNEAQ. The table came from immunoSEQ multiplex PCR; TCRdb's copy has only in-frame clones and leaves some out. The sample shows roughly 26,000 clones, about 88% of them seen only once. The J gene is TRBJ2-3, the V gene TRBV7-8, with unresolved D. The sample in question was CD8+ T cells from peripheral blood mononuclear cells, obtained in the second trimester of pregnancy. The receptor comes from a female donor with multiple sclerosis, enrolled in a pregnancy study. CDR3 coding DNA: TGTGCCAGCAAGCTTGGGCCCGAGGATACGCAGTATTTT. Encoded protein: CASKLGPEDTQYF.